The 27 T cell receptor beta chains listed next were all sequenced from one sample in a study of OX40 agonist ivuxolimab in advanced cancers. The table came from immunoSEQ multiplex PCR; TCRdb's copy has only in-frame clones and leaves some out. The table shows some 57,000 clones, with about nine tenths occurring only once. The source was CD4+ or CD8+ T cells sorted from blood, collected in a trial of the OX40 agonist ivuxolimab. Receptors were obtained from an adult with an advanced solid tumor such as melanoma, head and neck, liver or kidney cancer.

The rearrangement links TRBV9 to TRBJ1-5, with D perhaps TRBD1 (6 bases). The CDR3 is made up of 16 amino acids. CDR1 SGDLS and CDR2 YYNGEE come from the germline V gene. The V end lost 4 bases, the J end lost 1 base, and 15 bases lay between the germline ends. The CDR3 bases are TGTGCCAGCAGCTCCGGGGGGCTCGGAAGCAATCAGCCCCAGCATTTT. Protein: CASSSGGLGSNQPQHF.

The chain links TRBV5-6 to TRBJ2-1; D not resolved. The CDR3 has 11 residues. Trimming shortened V by 4 bases and J by 12 bases, and 11 bases separated the two germline ends. The germline V gene encodes CDR1 SGHDT and CDR2 YYEEEE. CDR3 nucleotides: TGTGCCAGCAGCCTAGGACCCGGGCAGTTCTTC. Encoded protein: CASSLGPGQFF. Full variable domain (remainder filled in from reference TRBV5-6 and TRBJ2-1): DAGVTQSPTHLIKTRGQQVTLRCSPKSGHDTVSWYQQALGQGPQFIFQYYEEEERQRGNFPDRFSGHQFPNYSSELNVNALLLGDSALYLCASSLGPGQFFGPGTRLTVL.

The chain carries TRBV6-6 and TRBJ2-7; the match to TRBD1 covers 10 bases. V lost 2 bases to trimming and J lost 9 bases; unmatched junction nucleotides: 7. Per the germline V gene, CDR1 is MNHNY and CDR2 is SVGAGI (reference sequence). CDR3 length: 14 residues. CDR3 sequence: CASSYGQGGERQYF. The CDR3 nucleotides read TGTGCCAGCAGTTACGGACAGGGGGGTGAGAGGCAGTACTTC.

About this clone: The missing conserved phenylalanine or tryptophan at the end of this CDR3 makes a read error likely. The chain employs TRBV2 and TRBJ1-6; possibly TRBD1 for D (6 bases). The CDR3 is 13 residues long. Per germline, CDR1 SNHLY and CDR2 FYNNEI. V shed 2 bases and J shed 10 bases, with 9 bases lying between them. CDR3 in DNA: TGTGCCAGCAGTGAAACAGGGACCTCACCCCTCCACCTT. This gives the protein CASSETGTSPLHL.

V and J are TRBV30 and TRBJ2-1, with D unclear. The CDR3 loop spans 12 amino acids. The germline gives CDR1 GTSNPN, CDR2 SVGIG (reference sequence). Trimming cost V 0 bases and J 9 bases, with 9 bases left between them. The CDR3 region is CAWSVMAVEQFF. The DNA for the CDR3 is TGTGCCTGGAGTGTCATGGCGGTTGAGCAGTTCTTC.

The CDR3 spells CAWSVGVASSPLHF. The CDR3 DNA reads as TGTGCCTGGAGTGTTGGGGTAGCAAGCTCACCCCTCCACTTT. The V gene is TRBV30, the J gene TRBJ1-6; D is uncertain. CDR3 size: 14 residues. V lost 0 bases and J lost 10, with 13 bases in between. Germline CDR1 and CDR2: GTSNPN and SVGIG (reference sequence).

The V gene is TRBV30, the J gene TRBJ1-2, with D perhaps TRBD1 (6 bases). The CDR3 has 11 residues. V was trimmed by 5 bases and J by 8 bases, leaving 12 bases between them. In germline, CDR1 is GTSNPN, CDR2 SVGIG (reference sequence). CDR3 protein: CAWGTLQGYTF. The CDR3 region has the DNA TGTGCCTGGGGGACACTTCAAGGCTACACCTTC.

This clone showed up just once. J is TRBJ2-1 and V is TRBV7-9; unclear D gene. V was pared by 7 bases and J by 6 bases, with 7 bases between. Germline V gene lookup returns CDR1 SEHNR and CDR2 FQNEAQ (reference sequence). This CDR3 has 11 amino acids. CDR3 sequence reads: CASIEINEQFF. The CDR3 region has the DNA TGTGCCAGCATCGAGATCAATGAGCAGTTCTTC.

The J gene is TRBJ2-1, the V gene TRBV7-9; a possible D gene is TRBD2 (5 bases). Trimming removed 5 bases from V and 0 bases from J, with 20 bases in between. The CDR3 length is 18 residues. Germline loops: CDR1 SEHNR, CDR2 FQNEAQ (reference sequence). The CDR3 coding sequence is TGTGCCAGCAGCCCCCCTTCCTCGGTAGCGAGCTCCTACAATGAGCAGTTCTTC. This sequence encodes CASSPPSSVASSYNEQFF.

The chain uses TRBV9 and TRBJ2-3, with D possibly matching TRBD1 (6 bases). The germline CDR1 and CDR2 sequences are SGDLS and YYNGEE. This CDR3 region has 15 residues. Trimming stripped 6 bases from V and 1 base from J, with 15 bases between. The CDR3 reads CASTQGSGRTDTQYF. The DNA of the CDR3 is TGTGCCAGCACCCAGGGGTCGGGACGCACAGATACGCAGTATTTT.

The chain recombines TRBV10-3 with TRBJ2-4; D possibly corresponds to TRBD2 (5 bases). Trimming removed 0 bases at V and 0 bases at J, with 9 bases between. From germline, CDR1 is ENHRY and CDR2 SYGVKD. The CDR3 has 16 residues. CDR3 nucleotide sequence: TGTGCCATCAGTGAGTCGAGGACTCTAGCCAAAAACATTCAGTACTTC. This translates into CAISESRTLAKNIQYF.

The chain has TRBV9 and TRBJ2-3; the match to TRBD2 covers 8 bases. The CDR3 covers 13 residues. V was clipped by 7 bases and J by 4 bases; unmatched bases: 5. Per the germline V gene, CDR1 is SGDLS and CDR2 is YYNGEE. Here the CDR3 reads CASSREAPDTQYF. The CDR3 DNA is TGTGCCAGCTCGCGGGAGGCCCCAGATACGCAGTATTTT.

V gene TRBV29-1 combines with J gene TRBJ1-2, with unresolved D. The V end lost 6 bases, the J end lost 6 bases, and 8 bases lay between the germline ends. The CDR3 length is 10 residues. From germline, CDR1 is SQVTM and CDR2 ANQGSEA. As DNA, the CDR3 is TGCAGCGTGAGGGCTAATGGCTACACCTTC. Its translation: CSVRANGYTF.

The CDR3 DNA sequence: TGTGCCATCAGTGAGTCGGGGGAGACCCAGTACTTC. This translates into CAISESGETQYF. The chain combines TRBV10-3 with TRBJ2-5; D unresolved. The CDR3 is made up of 12 amino acids. The V end lost 0 bases, the J end lost 5 bases, and 4 bases lay between the germline ends. Germline values: CDR1 ENHRY, CDR2 SYGVKD.

This clone was seen just once. The CDR3 loop reads CASSPDRVWRGAQHF. The DNA for the CDR3 is TGTGCCAGCAGTCCCGACAGGGTCTGGCGGGGAGCCCAGCATTTT. The gene calls are TRBV28 and TRBJ1-5; TRBD1 aligns across 7 bases. The CDR3 runs to 15 residues. Germline V lookup: CDR1 MDHEN, CDR2 SYDVKM. V trimming: 5 bases; J trimming: 11 bases; junction bases outside the gene matches: 15. The full variable domain, its missing parts supplied by reference TRBV28 and TRBJ1-5, is DVKVTQSSRYLVKRTGEKVFLECVQDMDHENMFWYRQDPGLGLRLIYFSYDVKMKEKGDIPEGYSVSREKKERFSLILESASTNQTSMYLCASSPDRVWRGAQHFGDGTRLSIL.

V usage is TRBV6-1 and J usage is TRBJ1-5; 8 bases are shared with TRBD1. Germline V gives CDR1 MNHNS, CDR2 SASEGT. The CDR3 extends over 17 amino acids. V shed 4 bases and J 7 bases; nucleotides not matched to a gene: 15. CDR3 sequence reads: CASSVDRGRFARQPQHF. CDR3 sequence (DNA): TGTGCCAGCAGTGTAGACAGGGGCCGCTTCGCGAGGCAGCCCCAGCATTTT.

The genes are TRBV28 and TRBJ1-5; 7 positions agree with TRBD1. V lost 3 bases to trimming and J lost 1 base; unmatched junction nucleotides: 27. This CDR3 spans 23 amino acids. CDR1 and CDR2 (germline): MDHEN, SYDVKM. This CDR3 is CASSFPPPTHHRGKGVSNQPQHF. DNA of the CDR3: TGTGCCAGCAGTTTCCCGCCCCCCACCCATCACAGGGGTAAGGGTGTCAGCAATCAGCCCCAGCATTTT. Drawing the rest from reference TRBV28 and TRBJ1-5, the complete variable domain is DVKVTQSSRYLVKRTGEKVFLECVQDMDHENMFWYRQDPGLGLRLIYFSYDVKMKEKGDIPEGYSVSREKKERFSLILESASTNQTSMYLCASSFPPPTHHRGKGVSNQPQHFGDGTRLSIL.

Only one count was recorded for this clone. Here the CDR3 DNA reads TGTGCCAGCAGTTTCGCCCTTCTCCATGGCTACACCTTC. Amino acid sequence: CASSFALLHGYTF. The rearrangement links TRBV28 to TRBJ1-2; no firm D call. The length of the CDR3 is 13 residues. V lost 3 bases and J 6 bases, leaving 11 bases between the germline ends. Per germline, CDR1 MDHEN and CDR2 SYDVKM.

V and J are TRBV30 and TRBJ2-3; TRBD2 might be the D (7 bases). CDR3 length equals 15 residues. Germline-derived CDR1 and CDR2 are GTSNPN and SVGIG (reference sequence). Trimming took 1 base from V and 5 from J, leaving 16 bases between them. The CDR3 spells CAWSGTTGGVDTQYF. The CDR3 region has the DNA TGTGCCTGGAGTGGGACCACGGGGGGCGTAGATACGCAGTATTTT.

The chain employs TRBV6-5 and TRBJ1-6, with a weak D call TRBD1 (5 bases). The CDR3 has 15 residues. Germline V gene sequence: CDR1 MNHEY, CDR2 SVGAGI. The V and J ends lost 0 bases and 10 bases respectively, with 13 bases between them. This chain's CDR3 is CASSYSRGARSPLHF. CDR3 nucleotides: TGTGCCAGCAGTTACTCGAGAGGGGCTAGGTCACCCCTCCACTTT.

J is TRBJ1-5 and V is TRBV28; D gene uncertain. V dropped 10 bases and J dropped 2 bases, with 15 bases sitting between them. Germline CDR1 MDHEN, CDR2 SYDVKM. This CDR3 has 14 residues. The CDR3 DNA is TGTGCCAACGTAGGCAACCTAGGCAATCAGCCCCAGCATTTT. This encodes CANVGNLGNQPQHF.

This chain connects TRBV9 to TRBJ2-7; 9 bases are shared with TRBD2. J was trimmed by 4 bases and V by 1 base; bases with no gene match: 3. The CDR3 totals 14 residues. Germline values: CDR1 SGDLS, CDR2 YYNGEE. The CDR3 region is CASSVRSGRYEQYV. CDR3 bases: TGTGCCAGCAGCGTAAGAAGCGGGAGGTACGAGCAGTACGTC.

This rearrangement joins TRBV9 to TRBJ1-3; no reliable D call. V was trimmed by 3 bases and J by 0 bases, leaving 4 bases between them. CDR3 length: 13 amino acids. Per germline, CDR1 SGDLS and CDR2 YYNGEE. The CDR3 protein is CASSAGSGNTIYF. The CDR3 region has the DNA TGTGCCAGCAGCGCCGGCTCTGGAAACACCATATATTTT. Supplemented by reference TRBV9 and TRBJ1-3, the full variable domain reads DSGVTQTPKHLITATGQRVTLRCSPRSGDLSVYWYQQSLDQGLQFLIQYYNGEERAKGNILERFSAQQFPDLHSELNLSSLELGDSALYFCASSAGSGNTIYFGEGSWLTVV.

This clone was counted a few times. This chain connects TRBV4-1 to TRBJ1-6, with D perhaps TRBD1 (5 bases). Germline CDR1 reads MGHRA; CDR2 reads YSYEKL. V was trimmed by 1 base and J by 11 bases, leaving 12 bases between them. There are 14 residues in the CDR3. CDR3 amino acids: CASSQGLAGPPLHF. The CDR3 region has the DNA TGCGCCAGCAGCCAAGGACTAGCAGGGCCACCCCTCCACTTT.

This chain joins TRBV4-1 and TRBJ2-2; unclear D gene. The length of the CDR3 is 12 residues. Germline V lookup: CDR1 MGHRA, CDR2 YSYEKL. The V end lost 3 bases, the J end lost 7 bases, and 6 bases lay between the germline ends. This CDR3 reads CASSHPRGELFF. The CDR3 nucleotides read TGCGCCAGCAGCCACCCCCGCGGGGAGCTGTTTTTT.

The rearrangement links TRBV6-1 to TRBJ2-3; D is unclear. V was trimmed by 2 bases and J by 2 bases, leaving 14 bases between them. Germline CDR1 and CDR2: MNHNS and SASEGT. There are 16 residues in the CDR3. The DNA for the CDR3 is TGTGCCAGCAGTGAATGGCAAAACTCCTACACAGATACGCAGTATTTT. It is translated as CASSEWQNSYTDTQYF.

The chain carries TRBV5-6 and TRBJ1-1, with D uncertain. CDR1 SGHDT and CDR2 YYEEEE come from the germline V gene. The CDR3 totals 12 residues. V lost 2 bases and J lost 0, with 2 bases in between. CDR3 loop: CASSLLNTEAFF. In nucleotides, the CDR3 is TGTGCCAGCAGCTTATTGAACACTGAAGCTTTCTTT.